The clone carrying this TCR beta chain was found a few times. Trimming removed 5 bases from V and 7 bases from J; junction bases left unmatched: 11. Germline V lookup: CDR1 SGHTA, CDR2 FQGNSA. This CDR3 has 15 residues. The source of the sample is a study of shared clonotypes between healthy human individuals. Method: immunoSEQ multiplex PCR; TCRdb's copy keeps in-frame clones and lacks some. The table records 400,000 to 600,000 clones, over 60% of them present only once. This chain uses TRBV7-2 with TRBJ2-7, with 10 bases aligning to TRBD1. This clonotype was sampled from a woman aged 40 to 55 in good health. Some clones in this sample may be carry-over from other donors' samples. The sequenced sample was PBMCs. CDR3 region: CASSADGTGVWEQYF. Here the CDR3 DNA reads TGTGCCAGCAGCGCCGACGGGACAGGGGTGTGGGAGCAGTACTTC.